This T cell receptor (beta chain) derives from a study of beta chain bispecific antibodies for T cell cancers (dated by TCRdb to the early 2020s). As for the study more broadly: T cells from healthy donors were cocultured with T cell leukemia lines in the presence of bispecific antibodies, after which the depletion of each TRBV family was measured by TRBV sequencing of the surviving cells. Surface TRBV12 (TRBV12-3) was expressed by Jurkat cells, and surface TRBV5-5 was expressed by HPB-ALL cells. Results and caveats for the whole study, not just this receptor: Cross-reactivity of the anti-TRBV5-5 antibody with TRBV5-6 was attributed to high sequence similarity between the two genes. Every sequenced sample contained a mix of leukemia cell line cells and normal T cells, and most targeted TRBV signal came from the leukemia cells rather than from the normal T cells.

T cells were expanded from blood mononuclear cells with anti-CD3 antibody OKT3 or CD3/CD28 Dynabeads for approximately 3 days. The culture conditions for expanded T cells were RPMI 1640 plus 10% fetal bovine serum, recombinant human IL-2 (approximately 100 IU/ml) and IL-7 (about 5 ng/ml). Cocultures combined about 50,000 normal T cells with about 50,000 target cells and bispecific antibody in around 99 ul, incubated 17 hours at 37°C. Each bispecific antibody was composed of two single-chain variable fragments, which were expressed in a single-chain diabody format with a His tag. Effector T cells came from healthy human donors; peripheral blood mononuclear cells were isolated from leukapheresis samples by Ficoll density gradient centrifugation. There are a few counts of this clonotype. Its antigen remains undetermined. Base qualities are not at hand, and no much larger clone is one base apart. Unique molecular identifier barcodes were built into the libraries and used for clonotype quantification. Qiagen AllPrep DNA/RNA Micro kits were used to isolate total RNA, and an Agilent TapeStation was used to check RNA quality. TCR beta libraries were built by 5' RACE: cDNA synthesis followed by two PCR steps using TCR beta constant-region gene-specific primers. Sequencing of the TCR beta libraries was performed on an Illumina MiSeq platform. As for the authors' bioinformatics: MIGEC, MiXCR and VDJtools were used for read processing. Clonotype frequency was calculated as the fraction of unique molecular identifiers assigned to a given clonotype among all unique molecular identifiers in the sample. Nonfunctional TRBV genes listed as pseudogenes or open reading frames in IMGT, such as TRBV1, TRBV12-1 and TRBV21, were excluded. TCRdb cleaned the public reads at Q25 with fastp, built clones with MiXCR and kept in-frame beta chains. Rows merge per CDR3 protein into single entries with the most common DNA and genes. These V and J calls are TCRdb output, not the study's own analysis. The sample table records about 17,000 distinct CDR3 sequences; approximately 2.2% of these occur just once. The ten largest clones take up less than 8.5% of the sample.

The germline V gene (reference sequence) yields GTSNPN for CDR1 and SVGIG for CDR2. The CDR3 contains 15 residues, cysteine and phenylalanine counted. Only the CDR3 region is kept as DNA, spanning 45 bases read in frame from base 1. V lost 0 bases and J lost 0 bases; the stretch between them is 11 bases long. The specimen sequenced was healthy donor T cells cultured with leukemia cells. The TCR comes from a human donor in good health. Some clones in this sample may be carry-over from other donors' samples. The rearranged segments are TRBV30 and TRBJ1-1, and perhaps TRBD1 as D gene, on 5 matching bases. The CDR3 in this case is CAWSVSGRVNTEAFF. The nucleotide sequence is TGTGCCTGGAGTGTAAGCGGCAGGGTGAACACTGAAGCTTTCTTT.